The 2 T cell receptor beta chains presented below share a single source sample, sequenced in a study of T-cell reconstitution after alpha-beta-depleted transplantation in children. Researchers prepared the TCRbeta library using unique molecular identifiers, the study reports. One entry per CDR3 protein results from TCRdb running MiXCR on the PCR reads. In the table there are nearly 400,000 distinct CDR3 sequences, roughly 20% of which are singletons. The sample was PBMCs from the stem cell graft donor, taken from the stem cell graft. Receptors were obtained from a human donor who donated a stem cell graft to a child with acute myeloid leukemia.

This clonotype was found many times. J is TRBJ2-7 and V is TRBV4-3, with D possibly being TRBD2 (6 bases). Trimming cost V 0 bases and J 8 bases, with 11 bases left between them. Germline loops: CDR1 LGHNA, CDR2 YSLEER. This CDR3 region has 13 residues. The CDR3: CASSQDLGLQQYF. Here the CDR3 DNA reads TGCGCCAGCAGCCAAGATCTGGGACTTCAGCAGTACTTC.

In its sample, this clonotype was seen a few times. The chain has TRBV24-1 and TRBJ2-7; 10 bases are shared with TRBD2. The germline V gene encodes CDR1 KGHDR and CDR2 SFDVKD. The CDR3 extends over 16 amino acids. The trim removed 6 bases at V and 0 bases at J, leaving 7 bases unmatched. The DNA for the CDR3 is TGTGCCACCAGTAACGGACTAGCGGATAGCTCCTACGAGCAGTACTTC. Amino acid sequence: CATSNGLADSSYEQYF.